Listed below are T cell receptor beta chains from one sample, sequenced in a study of control samples from healthy donors and cancer patients. Data came from immunoSEQ multiplex PCR; TCRdb stores just in-frame clones and leaves some out. The sample comprises 50,000 or so clones, approximately 88% of which are singletons, and more than 3.5% rests with the top ten. Sequenced input: blood. These TCRs come from a man aged 45 to 65 in good health. CDR3s include the opening cysteine and the closing phenylalanine or tryptophan. The D gene is left open where the match is weak. Only some rows state a clone size, as once, few, many or a class for expanded clones.

once	NA	TRBV6-5	TRBJ2-7	CASSYSFDLSYEQYF	TGTGCCAGCAGTTACTCGTTTGACCTATCCTACGAGCAGTACTTC
NA	TRBD2	TRBV3-1/TRBV3-2	TRBJ2-1	CASSQELAGVGGNEQFF	TGTGCCAGCAGCCAAGAACTAGCGGGAGTAGGGGGCAATGAGCAGTTCTTC
NA	NA	TRBV10-2	TRBJ1-5	CASRQGADQPQHF	TGCGCCAGCAGACAAGGGGCGGATCAGCCCCAGCATTTT
NA	NA	TRBV7-9	TRBJ1-1	CASSSGQMNTEAFF	TGTGCCAGCAGCTCGGGGCAGATGAACACTGAAGCTTTCTTT
NA	TRBD2	TRBV24-1	TRBJ2-1	CATSDRLTSGTYNEQFF	TGTGCCACCAGTGACCGCCTTACTAGCGGGACCTACAATGAGCAGTTCTTC
few	NA	TRBV19	TRBJ1-2	CASSIATPYGYTF	TGTGCCAGTAGTATAGCCACCCCCTACGGCTACACCTTC
NA	TRBD1	TRBV28	TRBJ2-3	CASSSGQGAVDTQYF	TGTGCCAGCAGTTCGGGACAGGGGGCTGTGGATACGCAGTATTTT
NA	NA	TRBV6-6	TRBJ1-1	CASTSYGDTEAFF	TGTGCCAGCACCTCTTACGGTGACACTGAAGCTTTCTTT
NA	NA	TRBV5-1	TRBJ2-5	CASSLEGSGPQETQYF	TGCGCCAGCAGCTTGGAAGGGTCGGGGCCGCAAGAGACCCAGTACTTC
NA	TRBD2	TRBV11-2	TRBJ2-7	CASSSRTSGSPYEQYF	TGTGCCAGCAGCTCCCGGACTAGCGGGAGTCCCTACGAGCAGTACTTC
NA	NA	TRBV7-8	TRBJ1-1	CASIRDPSSTEAFF	TGTGCCAGCATCCGGGATCCTTCATCGACTGAAGCTTTCTTT
NA	NA	TRBV29-1	TRBJ2-5	CSVGSETQYF	TGCAGCGTTGGTTCGGAGACCCAGTACTTC
few	NA	TRBV24-1	TRBJ1-4	CATSDNWGEKLFF	TGTGCCACCAGTGACAACTGGGGGGAAAAACTGTTTTTT
NA	TRBD1	TRBV7-2	TRBJ2-7	CASSSRQGADLEQYF	TGTGCCAGCAGCTCTCGACAGGGGGCAGACCTCGAGCAGTACTTC
NA	NA	TRBV3-1/TRBV3-2	TRBJ2-7	CASSPDRSSYEQYF	TGTGCCAGCAGCCCGGACCGGAGCTCCTACGAGCAGTACTTC
NA	NA	TRBV4-2	TRBJ2-3	CASSQDQGDTQYF	TGTGCCAGCAGCCAAGATCAGGGAGATACGCAGTATTTT
NA	TRBD1	TRBV28	TRBJ1-2	CASSSRDSYGYTF	TGTGCCAGCAGTTCCCGGGACAGTTATGGCTACACCTTC
NA	NA	TRBV18	TRBJ1-3	CASSSDGTDTIYF	TGTGCCAGCTCATCCGACGGTACCGACACCATATATTTT
NA	NA	TRBV19	TRBJ2-7	CASSIDWGAFYEQYF	TGTGCCAGTAGTATTGATTGGGGGGCCTTCTACGAGCAGTACTTC
NA	NA	TRBV11-3	TRBJ2-7	CASSLAGIYEQYF	TGTGCCAGCAGCTTAGCCGGGATCTACGAGCAGTACTTC
NA	TRBD1	TRBV7-2	TRBJ1-5	CASSLGQGWNQPQHF	TGTGCCAGCAGCTTAGGACAGGGATGGAATCAGCCCCAGCATTTT
NA	NA	TRBV6-5	TRBJ2-7	CASSSDPHYEQYF	TGTGCCAGCAGTAGTGACCCCCACTACGAGCAGTACTTC
NA	TRBD1	TRBV18	TRBJ1-1	CASSPPGTGTGTTEAFF	TGTGCCAGCTCACCACCGGGTACCGGGACAGGGACCACTGAAGCTTTCTTT
NA	NA	TRBV28	TRBJ1-2	CASSAGYGYTF	TGTGCCAGCAGTGCAGGGTATGGCTACACCTTC
NA	TRBD2	TRBV24-1	TRBJ2-6	CATSDRTSGSLSGANVLTF	TGTGCCACCAGTGACCGGACTAGCGGGAGCCTCTCTGGGGCCAACGTCCTGACTTTC
NA	NA	TRBV5-1	TRBJ2-3	CASSLGQSSTDTQYF	TGCGCCAGCAGCTTGGGGCAATCTAGCACAGATACGCAGTATTTT
NA	TRBD1	TRBV28	TRBJ1-2	CASSGGTGGSAYGYTF	TGTGCCAGCAGTGGAGGGACAGGGGGCAGTGCCTATGGCTACACCTTC
NA	NA	TRBV7-8	TRBJ2-7	CASSLVRQAYEQYF	TGTGCCAGCAGCTTAGTTCGACAGGCCTACGAGCAGTACTTC
NA	NA	TRBV15	TRBJ2-1	CATSTGRTPLYNEQFF	TGTGCCACCAGCACCGGCCGGACTCCGCTCTACAATGAGCAGTTCTTC
NA	NA	TRBV9	TRBJ2-3	CASSVASPASGPNTQYF	TGTGCCAGCAGCGTGGCTTCTCCGGCTTCTGGGCCGAATACGCAGTATTTT
NA	TRBD1	TRBV7-2	TRBJ1-2	CASSLGQGEEGYTF	TGTGCCAGCAGCTTAGGACAGGGAGAAGAAGGCTACACCTTC
NA	TRBD1	TRBV11-3	TRBJ2-5	CASNKGQGPLVQYF	TGTGCCAGCAACAAGGGACAGGGGCCCCTTGTCCAGTACTTC
once	NA	TRBV14	TRBJ1-1	CASSKGEYTEAFF	TGTGCCAGCAGCAAGGGAGAGTACACTGAAGCTTTCTTT
NA	NA	TRBV29-1	TRBJ1-1	CSVVMTMNTEAFF	TGCAGCGTGGTGATGACGATGAACACTGAAGCTTTCTTT
NA	NA	TRBV9	TRBJ1-1	CASSSPLVPRANTEAFF	TGTGCCAGCAGCTCCCCCCTGGTGCCCAGGGCGAACACTGAAGCTTTCTTT
NA	NA	TRBV7-9	TRBJ1-2	CASSLNQGSSWDYGYTF	TGTGCCAGCAGCTTAAATCAAGGGTCATCGTGGGACTATGGCTACACCTTC
NA	NA	TRBV3-1/TRBV3-2	TRBJ1-1	CASSHFTLRTEAFF	TGTGCCAGCAGCCATTTCACCCTCCGCACTGAAGCTTTCTTT
NA	NA	TRBV7-9	TRBJ2-2	CASSSGLAGELFF	TGTGCCAGCAGCTCCGGCCTGGCCGGGGAGCTGTTTTTT
medium-sized	NA	TRBV19	TRBJ1-1	CASRVAIHTEAFF	TGTGCCAGTAGAGTAGCTATTCACACTGAAGCTTTCTTT
NA	NA	TRBV9	TRBJ1-4	CASSFRATNEKLFF	TGTGCCAGCAGCTTCAGGGCAACTAATGAAAAACTGTTTTTT
NA	NA	TRBV7-9	TRBJ2-1	CASSLVSSHNEQFF	TGTGCCAGCAGCTTAGTATCCAGCCACAATGAGCAGTTCTTC
NA	TRBD2	TRBV6-5	TRBJ2-1	CASSHGTSGYNEQFF	TGTGCCAGCAGTCACGGGACTAGCGGTTACAATGAGCAGTTCTTC
NA	NA	TRBV6-2/TRBV6-3	TRBJ1-5	CASSWGGQSSQPQHF	TGTGCCAGCAGTTGGGGGGGCCAGTCAAGTCAGCCCCAGCATTTT